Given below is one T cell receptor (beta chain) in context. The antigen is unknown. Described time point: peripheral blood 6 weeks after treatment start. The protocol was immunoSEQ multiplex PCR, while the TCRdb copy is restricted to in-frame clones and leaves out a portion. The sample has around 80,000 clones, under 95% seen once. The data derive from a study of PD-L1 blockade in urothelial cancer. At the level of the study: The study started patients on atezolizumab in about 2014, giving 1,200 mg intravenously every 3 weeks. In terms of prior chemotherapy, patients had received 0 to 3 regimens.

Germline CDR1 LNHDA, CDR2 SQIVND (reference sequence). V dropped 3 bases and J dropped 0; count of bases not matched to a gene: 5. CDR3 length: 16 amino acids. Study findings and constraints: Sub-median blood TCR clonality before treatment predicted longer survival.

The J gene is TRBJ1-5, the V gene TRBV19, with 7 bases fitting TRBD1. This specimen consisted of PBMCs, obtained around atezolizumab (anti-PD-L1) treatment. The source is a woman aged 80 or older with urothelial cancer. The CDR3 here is CASSIRQGSSNQPQHF. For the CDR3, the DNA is TGTGCCAGTAGTATCCGACAGGGTAGTAGCAATCAGCCCCAGCATTTT.